Listed here are 9 T cell receptor beta chains from one sample, sequenced in a study of CD8+CD57+ T cells in acquired aplastic anemia. Profiles of TCR beta VDJ and CDR3 were generated from a genomic DNA template. Via MiXCR, TCRdb re-called the reads, giving one row per CDR3 protein. The table includes some 150,000 distinct CDR3 sequences, around 41% detected once. What was sequenced was sorted CD4+, CD8+, or CD8+CD57+ T cells (not recorded which) from PBMCs. These receptors came from a human donor in good health, serving as a control.

This clonotype was counted a few times. A much larger clone lies a single base off, so this may be a read error. CDR3: CASSLNTDTQYF. Here the CDR3 DNA reads TGTGCCAGCAGCCTAAACACAGATACGCAGTATTTT. This chain joins TRBV3-1 and TRBJ2-3, with unresolved D. Trimming left V 4 bases short and J 2 bases short, with 4 bases between. The CDR3 sequence is 12 residues long. Germline V gene lookup returns CDR1 LGHDT and CDR2 YNNKEL (reference sequence).

In its sample, this clonotype was seen many times. This chain uses TRBV18 with TRBJ1-2, with TRBD1 matching over 8 bases. CDR1 and CDR2 (germline): KGHSH, LQKENI. Trimming cost V 6 bases and J 6 bases; bases outside gene matches: 3. This CDR3 has 12 residues. Written as DNA, the CDR3 is TGTGCCAGCTCTCGGACAGGGAATGGCTACACCTTC. Its protein is CASSRTGNGYTF.

The rearrangement links TRBV19 to TRBJ2-1; D not certain. The CDR3 covers 10 residues. Trimming pared 7 bases from V and 13 bases from J, leaving 11 bases between. Looked up from germline, CDR1 is LNHDA and CDR2 is SQIVND (reference sequence). This CDR3 reads CASKGAAQFF. The CDR3 coding sequence is TGTGCCAGTAAGGGTGCAGCACAGTTCTTC.

The chain has TRBV29-1 and TRBJ1-4; possibly TRBD1 for D (5 bases). Trimming shortened V by 4 bases and J by 13 bases, and 19 bases separated the two germline ends. The CDR3 is made up of 13 amino acids. Germline assignment: CDR1 SQVTM and CDR2 ANQGSEA. The CDR3 loop is CSVAQAIAEGLFF. The DNA of the CDR3 is TGCAGCGTTGCACAGGCAATTGCAGAAGGACTGTTTTTT.

The rearrangement joins TRBV2 to TRBJ1-4; 7 nucleotides agree with TRBD1. This CDR3 spans 14 amino acids. Germline CDR1 SNHLY, CDR2 FYNNEI. The trim removed 1 base at V and 6 bases at J, leaving 2 bases unmatched. The CDR3 nucleotides are TGTGCCAGCAGTGAAGTTACAGGGGATGAAAAACTGTTTTTT. Amino acid sequence: CASSEVTGDEKLFF.

This clonotype was counted many times. The chain combines TRBV19 with TRBJ1-6; 7 bases fit TRBD1. This CDR3 has 16 amino acids. Germline lookup yields CDR1 LNHDA and CDR2 SQIVND (reference sequence). V trimming: 7 bases; J trimming: 7 bases; junction bases outside the gene matches: 13. Here the CDR3 reads CASNIGTAPANSPLHF. The CDR3 nucleotides are TGTGCCAGTAATATCGGGACAGCCCCTGCCAATTCACCCCTCCACTTT.

This clonotype was recorded only once. V gene TRBV12-3 or TRBV12-4 combines with J gene TRBJ1-5, with TRBD1 as a possible D gene (5 bases). This CDR3 has 15 residues. Trimming left V 5 bases short and J 3 bases short, with 14 bases between. The DNA for the CDR3 is TGTGCCAGCAGTCCCGTTGCGACAGTCAATCAGCCCCAGCATTTT. Its translation: CASSPVATVNQPQHF.

This clonotype was seen repeatedly, ten times or more. This chain uses TRBV2 with TRBJ2-5, with D unclear. The germline V and J ends were trimmed by 7 bases and 5 bases, with 11 bases remaining between them. Germline V gives CDR1 SNHLY, CDR2 FYNNEI. The CDR3 runs 12 residues. In DNA, the CDR3 is TGTGCCAGCACTTATGCTTCCGAGACCCAGTACTTC. It specifies CASTYASETQYF.

The gene calls are TRBV5-1 and TRBJ1-1; 7 nucleotides line up with TRBD1. This CDR3 region has 14 residues. CDR1 and CDR2 from the germline V gene are SGHRS and YFSETQ. Trimming removed 1 base from V and 5 bases from J; junction bases left unmatched: 5. The CDR3 DNA is TGCGCCAGCAGCTTGACAGGGGCTAGTACTGAAGCTTTCTTT. Protein product: CASSLTGASTEAFF.